This T cell receptor (beta chain) stems from a study of lymphopenia after photon versus proton radiotherapy. Whole-study findings and limits: A bigger post-nadir fall in TCR diversity correlated inversely with survival time in deceased patients. After the lymphocyte nadir, photon-treated repertoires showed oligoclonal expansion, especially of CD8+ Temra cells. Relative stability marked proton patients; photon patients lost diversity and naive cells. Authors raise, but do not show, better survival with proton therapy.

Only one count was recorded for this clone. What it binds is unknown. V lost 4 bases, J lost 2 bases, and 7 bases stayed unmatched. The CDR3 runs 16 residues. The germline gives CDR1 SGHRS, CDR2 YFSETQ. Produced via immunoSEQ multiplex PCR; TCRdb's table is partial and in-frame only. The sample consists of some 55,000 clones, about 86% of them appearing once. The clonotype was recovered from a man aged 50-59 years with gastric cancer. The chain joins TRBV5-1 to TRBJ2-2; 8 bases are a match to TRBD2. This specimen consisted of peripheral blood, obtained from a patient treated with photon-based radiotherapy. Here the CDR3 reads CASSPGTSRNTGELFF. CDR3 sequence (DNA): TGCGCCAGCAGCCCAGGGACTAGTCGAAACACCGGGGAGCTGTTTTTT.